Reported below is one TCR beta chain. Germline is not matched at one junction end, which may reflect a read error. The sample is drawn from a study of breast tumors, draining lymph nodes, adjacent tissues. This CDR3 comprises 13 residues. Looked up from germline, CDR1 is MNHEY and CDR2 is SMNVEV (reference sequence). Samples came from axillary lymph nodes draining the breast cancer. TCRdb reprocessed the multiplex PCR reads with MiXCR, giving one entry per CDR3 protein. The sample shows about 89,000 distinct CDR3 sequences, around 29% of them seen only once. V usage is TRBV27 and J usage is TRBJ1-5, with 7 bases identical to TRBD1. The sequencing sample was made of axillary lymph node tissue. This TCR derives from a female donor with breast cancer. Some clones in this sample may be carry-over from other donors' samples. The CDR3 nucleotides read TGTGCCGGCAGAGACAGGGATGGTCAGCCCCAGCATTTT. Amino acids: CAGRDRDGQPQHF.